A single sample is the source of the 28 T cell receptor beta chains below, sequenced in a study of technical replicates of blood from a handful of donors. Using immunoSEQ multiplex PCR, the repertoire was profiled, and TCRdb retains in-frame clones only, with some absent. Among some 83,000 clones listed, around 92% were seen once. The material sequenced was T cells isolated from PBMCs. Receptors were obtained from a human donor in good health.

CDR3 protein: CASSKMNSGRSDEQYF. The DNA of the CDR3 is TGTGCCAGTAGTAAAATGAATAGCGGGAGGTCGGACGAGCAGTACTTC. This chain connects TRBV19 to TRBJ2-7; 10 nucleotides line up with TRBD2. The germline CDR1 and CDR2 sequences are LNHDA and SQIVND (reference sequence). The V gene end was trimmed by 4 bases and the J gene end by 5 bases; junction bases not matched to a gene: 11. The CDR3 has 16 residues.

Only one count was recorded for this clone. The chain carries TRBV27 and TRBJ2-2; a weak D match, TRBD1 (5 bases). The CDR3 is made up of 15 amino acids. Trimming took off 0 bases at V and 4 bases at J, with 9 bases between the two ends. Germline V gene lookup returns CDR1 MNHEY and CDR2 SMNVEV (reference sequence). The CDR3 bases are TGTGCCAGCAGTTTATCGGGCAGGGTCACCGGGGAGCTGTTTTTT. Amino acids: CASSLSGRVTGELFF.

This chain connects TRBV12-5 to TRBJ1-1, with D unclear. The V end lost 2 bases, the J end lost 1 base, and 5 bases lay between the germline ends. Per germline, CDR1 LGHNT and CDR2 FRNRAP. The CDR3 extends over 13 amino acids. This CDR3 is CASGLFRNTEAFF. As DNA, the CDR3 is TGTGCTAGTGGTTTGTTCAGGAACACTGAAGCTTTCTTT. Complete variable domain (other parts from reference TRBV12-5 and TRBJ1-1): DARVTQTPRHKVTEMGQEVTMRCQPILGHNTVFWYRQTMMQGLELLAYFRNRAPLDDSGMPKDRFSAEMPDATLATLKIQPSEPRDSAVYFCASGLFRNTEAFFGQGTRLTVV.

This sequence joins TRBV4-2 and TRBJ2-5; D call uncertain. CDR1 is LGHNA and CDR2 is YNFKEQ in the germline V gene. CDR3 length: 14 residues. V lost 2 bases, J lost 5 bases, and 12 bases lay in between. CDR3 nucleotides: TGTGCCAGCAGCCAAAGCCTATATACTGAGACCCAGTACTTC. Translating it yields CASSQSLYTETQYF.

The J gene is TRBJ1-2, the V gene TRBV5-1; the D gene is possibly TRBD1 (6 bases). Germline CDR1 SGHRS, CDR2 YFSETQ. The V gene lost 5 bases and the J gene lost 7 bases, with 12 bases spanning the gap. This CDR3 is built from 12 residues. The CDR3 protein is CASRFGQSGYTF. The DNA for the CDR3 is TGCGCCAGCAGATTCGGACAGAGTGGCTACACCTTC.

The V gene is TRBV4-1, the J gene TRBJ2-7, with TRBD1 identical over 8 bases. This CDR3 is built from 16 residues. V was clipped by 0 bases and J by 3 bases; unmatched bases: 7. Germline CDR1 reads MGHRA; CDR2 reads YSYEKL. The CDR3 loop is CASSQEDRTGSYEQYF. The DNA for the CDR3 is TGCGCCAGCAGCCAAGAAGACCGGACAGGGAGCTACGAGCAGTACTTC.

The chain links TRBV12-5 to TRBJ2-7; a possible D gene is TRBD1 (6 bases). The CDR3 totals 13 residues. Germline CDR1 reads LGHNT; CDR2 reads FRNRAP. V was pared by 11 bases and J by 1 base, with 15 bases between. CDR3 bases: TGTGCTGGCACCGGGACAAATTCCTACGAGCAGTACTTC. The encoded protein is CAGTGTNSYEQYF. Looking up the rest from reference TRBV12-5 and TRBJ2-7 gives the full variable domain: DARVTQTPRHKVTEMGQEVTMRCQPILGHNTVFWYRQTMMQGLELLAYFRNRAPLDDSGMPKDRFSAEMPDATLATLKIQPSEPRDSAVYFCAGTGTNSYEQYFGPGTRLTVT.

The genes are TRBV9 and TRBJ1-1, with D unclear. Trimming left V 3 bases short and J 5 bases short, with 11 bases between. The CDR3 has 13 amino acids. CDR1 is SGDLS, CDR2 YYNGEE, per germline. The CDR3 nucleotides are TGTGCCAGCAGCGGAGGAGCGGGGACTGAAGCTTTCTTT. Translation: CASSGGAGTEAFF.

This sequence joins TRBV13 and TRBJ2-7; TRBD2 matches at 11 bases. The ends lost 0 bases at V and 5 bases at J; junction bases unmatched: 3. Germline V CDR1 and CDR2: PRHDT, FYEKMQ (reference sequence). The CDR3 totals 15 residues. The CDR3: CASSLGLAGVDEQYF. Written as DNA, the CDR3 is TGTGCCAGCAGCTTAGGACTAGCGGGAGTAGACGAGCAGTACTTC.

This chain uses TRBV10-3 with TRBJ1-5; D may be TRBD1 (5 bases). The CDR3 has 15 amino acids. The V and J ends lost 8 bases and 0 bases respectively, with 14 bases between them. Germline CDR1 reads ENHRY; CDR2 reads SYGVKD. CDR3 nucleotides: TGTGCCATCGGGGCGGAAGAAAATAGCAATCAGCCCCAGCATTTT. Translating gives CAIGAEENSNQPQHF.

The chain uses TRBV4-1 and TRBJ2-1, with D hard to call. The CDR3 consists of 14 residues. Trimming cost V 1 base and J 8 bases, with 12 bases left between them. Looked up from germline, CDR1 is MGHRA and CDR2 is YSYEKL. DNA for the CDR3: TGCGCCAGCAGCCAAGTTGGTAGCTTCGATGAGCAGTTCTTC. Residues: CASSQVGSFDEQFF.

The chain joins TRBV11-2 to TRBJ2-7, with D maybe TRBD2 (5 bases). Germline CDR1 SGHAT, CDR2 FQNNGV. The CDR3 extends over 14 amino acids. The germline V and J ends were trimmed by 6 bases and 1 base, with 13 bases remaining between them. In DNA form, the CDR3 reads TGTGCCAGCAGAGGTTTCGGAGGATCCTACGAGCAGTACTTC. Translation: CASRGFGGSYEQYF.

The chain couples TRBV4-1 to TRBJ2-1, with D possibly being TRBD2 (6 bases). This CDR3 contains 17 residues. V gave up 4 bases and J gave up 3 bases, with 19 bases separating them. The germline CDR1 and CDR2 sequences are MGHRA and YSYEKL. DNA for the CDR3: TGCGCCAGCAGCCGTACTGCGGGTAGCGGTTACTACAATGAGCAGTTCTTC. It yields the protein CASSRTAGSGYYNEQFF.

The V and J genes are TRBV21-1 and TRBJ1-1. TRBV21-1 is reported as a pseudogene. This CDR3 contains 13 residues. CDR3 sequence reads: CASSKVGRGLAFF. Here the CDR3 DNA reads TGTGCCAGCAGCAAAGTAGGCCGGGGGTTAGCTTTCTTT.

The chain combines TRBV5-5 with TRBJ2-1; TRBD2 is a possible D gene (5 bases). The V and J ends lost 0 bases and 0 bases respectively, with 7 bases between them. Germline values: CDR1 SGHKS, CDR2 YYEKEE (reference sequence). The CDR3 extends over 15 amino acids. CDR3 nucleotides: TGTGCCAGCAGCTTGGTTGAGGGCTCCTACAATGAGCAGTTCTTC. Amino acid sequence: CASSLVEGSYNEQFF.

The chain employs TRBV2 and TRBJ2-2; 11 nucleotides line up with TRBD1. The CDR3 sequence is 15 residues long. Germline values: CDR1 SNHLY, CDR2 FYNNEI. The junction had 3 bases not matched to a gene; V was cut back by 6 bases and J by 3 bases. The CDR3 DNA reads as TGTGCCAGCAGGGACAGGGGGCTCGACACCGGGGAGCTGTTTTTT. This translates into CASRDRGLDTGELFF.

CDR3 residues: CASRVTGGGNQPQHF. DNA of the CDR3: TGTGCCAGCAGAGTGACAGGGGGAGGGAATCAGCCCCAGCATTTT. The V gene is TRBV27, the J gene TRBJ1-5, with 9 bases aligning to TRBD1. The CDR3 has 15 amino acids. V lost 6 bases and J lost 4; bases outside the gene matches: 7. CDR1 is MNHEY, CDR2 SMNVEV, per germline (reference sequence).

This clone was observed a handful of times. J is TRBJ1-2 and V is TRBV19; D not certain. This CDR3 spans 14 amino acids. Trimming took off 2 bases at V and 4 bases at J, with 11 bases between the two ends. Germline V lookup: CDR1 LNHDA, CDR2 SQIVND (reference sequence). The CDR3 DNA is TGTGCCAGTAGTATAACCGTGGGCCTCTATGGCTACACCTTC. Protein product: CASSITVGLYGYTF.

The rearrangement uses TRBV27 and TRBJ2-7; TRBD1 aligns across 7 bases. After removal of 3 bases from V and 4 bases from J, the junction contained 3 bases not matched to a gene. Germline V lookup: CDR1 MNHEY, CDR2 SMNVEV (reference sequence). The CDR3 consists of 13 residues. CDR3 residues: CASSFLGQYEQYF. DNA for the CDR3: TGTGCCAGCAGTTTTCTGGGACAGTACGAGCAGTACTTC.

The V call is TRBV28, the J call TRBJ2-2; D perhaps matches TRBD2 (5 bases). This CDR3 has 15 residues. From germline, CDR1 is MDHEN and CDR2 SYDVKM. Deletions cut 5 bases from V and 2 bases from J, with 12 bases between. The DNA for the CDR3 is TGTGCCAGCAGTCTTTGGACTGAAAACACCGGGGAGCTGTTTTTT. This encodes CASSLWTENTGELFF.

V and J are TRBV7-2 and TRBJ2-1; 9 nucleotides agree with TRBD2. Germline values: CDR1 SGHTA, CDR2 FQGNSA. J gave up 10 bases and V 0 bases, and 4 bases lay outside the gene matches. This CDR3 region has 14 residues. CDR3 DNA: TGTGCCAGCAGCTTAGCTACCCTAGCGGGAGAGCAGTTCTTC. This codes for CASSLATLAGEQFF.

This chain links TRBV29-1 with TRBJ1-1; 11 bases agree with TRBD1. Germline V gene data show CDR1 as SQVTM and CDR2 as ANQGSEA. The junction had 5 bases not matched to a gene; V was cut back by 7 bases and J by 4 bases. This CDR3 is 13 amino acids long. The CDR3 is CSARTGGFTEAFF. CDR3 DNA sequence: TGCAGCGCCCGGACAGGGGGCTTCACTGAAGCTTTCTTT. Together with reference TRBV29-1 and TRBJ1-1, the CDR3 gives the full variable domain: SAVISQKPSRDICQRGTSLTIQCQVDSQVTMMFWYRQQPGQSLTLIATANQGSEATYESGFVIDKFPISRPNLTFSTLTVSNMSPEDSSIYLCSARTGGFTEAFFGQGTRLTVV.

The chain's CDR3 is CASSHYTNTEAFF. As DNA, the CDR3 is TGTGCCAGCAGCCATTACACCAACACTGAAGCTTTCTTT. The chain recombines TRBV7-8 with TRBJ1-1; D is uncertain. The germline V gene has CDR1 SGHVS and CDR2 FQNEAQ. Trimming shortened V by 5 bases and J by 2 bases, and 9 bases separated the two germline ends. This CDR3 contains 13 residues.

The J gene is TRBJ2-2, the V gene TRBV6-5; D unresolved. The CDR3 consists of 16 residues. The ends were cut back, 2 bases at V and 1 base at J, with 11 bases in the middle. Germline V gene data show CDR1 as MNHEY and CDR2 as SVGAGI. DNA for the CDR3: TGTGCCAGCAGTTACGCTGGGCTGCAGAACACCGGGGAGCTGTTTTTT. It is translated as CASSYAGLQNTGELFF.

The chain employs TRBV25-1 and TRBJ2-7; 8 bases agree with TRBD2. From germline, CDR1 is MGHDK and CDR2 SYGVNS. CDR3 length: 17 residues. The junction had 9 bases not matched to a gene; V was cut back by 2 bases and J by 0 bases. This CDR3 is CASSEDKASGYSYEQYF. The DNA for the CDR3 is TGTGCCAGCAGTGAAGATAAGGCTAGCGGGTACTCCTACGAGCAGTACTTC.

V usage is TRBV6-5 and J usage is TRBJ2-1; D might be TRBD2 (6 bases). This CDR3 contains 13 residues. Per germline, CDR1 MNHEY and CDR2 SVGAGI. V lost 8 bases and J lost 3, with 11 bases in between. CDR3: CASGGSGYNEQFF. The CDR3, as DNA: TGTGCCAGCGGCGGTAGCGGCTACAATGAGCAGTTCTTC.

The CDR3 loop reads CASSYPGLAGEDEQFF. CDR3 sequence (DNA): TGTGCCAGCAGTTACCCGGGACTAGCGGGAGAAGATGAGCAGTTCTTC. The rearrangement links TRBV6-5 to TRBJ2-1; 14 bases agree with TRBD2. After removal of 2 bases from V and 8 bases from J, the junction contained 5 bases not matched to a gene. The CDR3 contains 16 residues. Germline V gene data show CDR1 as MNHEY and CDR2 as SVGAGI.

The chain couples TRBV6-6 to TRBJ2-7, with D possibly being TRBD2 (6 bases). The V gene lost 7 bases and the J gene lost 6 bases, with 16 bases spanning the gap. Germline CDR1 reads MNHNY; CDR2 reads SVGAGI (reference sequence). CDR3 length: 13 residues. This CDR3 reads CASNQGGPAEQYF. CDR3 in DNA: TGTGCCAGCAATCAAGGAGGGCCCGCCGAGCAGTACTTC.